These 10 T cell receptor beta chains were sequenced from one sample in a study of T cells in Graves' hyperthyroidism and ophthalmopathy. Amplification of TCR beta CDR3 regions used RNA as the template. Primed by the HTBI set, a first-round RT-PCR was run on the TCR CDR3. From the multiplex PCR reads, TCRdb called clonotypes with MiXCR, one entry per CDR3 protein. The repertoire includes 500,000 to 600,000 distinct CDR3 sequences, 16% of them detected once, and approximately 18% sits in the top ten. Input material: blood. These receptors all stem from a young woman with Graves' hyperthyroidism.

The V and J genes are TRBV7-9 and TRBJ2-1; possible D gene TRBD1, 7 bases. The DNA end is a closer match to TRBJ2-7, so the J assignment may be wrong. CDR1 is SEHNR, CDR2 FQNEAQ, per germline (reference sequence). This CDR3 region has 14 residues. The CDR3 coding sequence is TGTGCCAGCACCGCGGGACAGAGTAACAATGAGCAGTACTTC. Its translation is CASTAGQSNNEQYF.

This clonotype was observed at least ten times. The V gene is TRBV2, the J gene TRBJ1-1, with 7 bases that match TRBD1. The length of the CDR3 is 15 residues. Per the germline V gene, CDR1 is SNHLY and CDR2 is FYNNEI. The ends lost 2 bases at V and 4 bases at J; junction bases unmatched: 7. In DNA form, the CDR3 reads TGTGCCAGCAGTGAAAGGACAGGAGGAGGCACTGAAGCTTTCTTT. Amino acid sequence: CASSERTGGGTEAFF.

The V and J genes are TRBV6-1 and TRBJ1-6; D is ambiguous. CDR1 and CDR2 (germline): MNHNS, SASEGT. The CDR3 extends over 17 amino acids. V lost 7 bases and J lost 3, with 19 bases in between. The CDR3 region is CASTERAPALYNSPLHF. The CDR3 DNA reads TGTGCCAGCACCGAACGTGCCCCGGCACTCTATAATTCACCCCTCCACTTT.

This clonotype was seen many times. V usage is TRBV28 and J usage is TRBJ2-3; the match to TRBD2 covers 10 bases. The CDR3 length is 19 residues. CDR1 is MDHEN, CDR2 SYDVKM, per germline. Losses at the gene ends were 2 bases for V and 1 base for J; bases not matched to a gene: 12. The chain's CDR3 is CASSLGGLAEFWGTDTQYF. CDR3 DNA sequence: TGTGCCAGCAGTTTAGGCGGACTAGCGGAATTCTGGGGCACAGATACGCAGTATTTT.

This clonotype was observed a handful of times. This rearrangement joins TRBV10-2 to TRBJ2-5, with TRBD1 matching 7 bases. Trimming removed 6 bases from V and 1 base from J; junction bases left unmatched: 5. The germline V gene has CDR1 WSHSY and CDR2 SAAADI. This CDR3 region has 14 residues. In DNA form, the CDR3 reads TGCGCCAGCAGGACCACAGGGGCCCAAGAGACCCAGTACTTC. Translating gives CASRTTGAQETQYF.

There are a few counts of this clonotype. The V and J genes are TRBV5-5 and TRBJ1-5, with 9 nucleotides matching TRBD1. Germline values: CDR1 SGHKS, CDR2 YYEKEE (reference sequence). The CDR3 has 15 amino acids. With V trimmed by 4 bases and J by 0 bases, 2 bases remained unmatched. The CDR3 DNA reads TGTGCCAGCAGCAGGACAGGGGCTAGCAATCAGCCCCAGCATTTT. Translated, it gives CASSRTGASNQPQHF. The full variable domain, in which reference TRBV5-5 and TRBJ1-5 provide the parts outside the CDR3, is DAGVTQSPTHLIKTRGQQVTLRCSPISGHKSVSWYQQVLGQGPQFIFQYYEKEERGRGNFPDRFSARQFPNYSSELNVNALLLGDSALYLCASSRTGASNQPQHFGDGTRLSIL.

This clonotype was counted between two and nine times. The V and J genes are TRBV3-1 and TRBJ2-7; the match to TRBD1 covers 7 bases. J was trimmed by 1 base and V by 5 bases; bases with no gene match: 11. Germline-derived CDR1 and CDR2 are LGHDT and YNNKEL (reference sequence). The CDR3 covers 16 residues. The CDR3 region is CASSNEPGQKSYEQYF. As DNA, the CDR3 is TGTGCCAGCAGCAACGAACCGGGACAGAAGTCCTACGAGCAGTACTTC.

This clonotype was counted ten times or more. The V and J genes are TRBV5-1 and TRBJ2-5, with TRBD1 matching over 8 bases. Germline-derived CDR1 and CDR2 are SGHRS and YFSETQ. V gave up 5 bases and J gave up 4 bases; unmatched junction bases: 10. The CDR3 has 15 residues. The DNA for the CDR3 is TGCGCCAGCAGGCGGAACGACAGGGGCCGAGAGACCCAGTACTTC. This encodes CASRRNDRGRETQYF.

The chain is built from TRBV20-1 and TRBJ2-1; 11 positions match TRBD2. Germline CDR1 is DFQATT and CDR2 is SNEGSKA (reference sequence). The CDR3 is 17 residues long. V lost 1 base to trimming and J lost 0 bases; unmatched junction nucleotides: 5. CDR3 DNA sequence: TGCAGTGCTAGAGCACTAGCGGGGGAGAGCTCCTACAATGAGCAGTTCTTC. It yields the protein CSARALAGESSYNEQFF.

CDR3 sequence (DNA): TGTGCCAGCAGGGGACAAGTCGACTACGAGCAGTACTTC. Translating it yields CASRGQVDYEQYF. The chain has TRBV6-1 and TRBJ2-7; D might be TRBD1 (6 bases). CDR3 length: 13 amino acids. Germline V lookup: CDR1 MNHNS, CDR2 SASEGT. Between the trimmed V and J ends, which lost 6 bases and 3 bases, there was a span of 12 bases.